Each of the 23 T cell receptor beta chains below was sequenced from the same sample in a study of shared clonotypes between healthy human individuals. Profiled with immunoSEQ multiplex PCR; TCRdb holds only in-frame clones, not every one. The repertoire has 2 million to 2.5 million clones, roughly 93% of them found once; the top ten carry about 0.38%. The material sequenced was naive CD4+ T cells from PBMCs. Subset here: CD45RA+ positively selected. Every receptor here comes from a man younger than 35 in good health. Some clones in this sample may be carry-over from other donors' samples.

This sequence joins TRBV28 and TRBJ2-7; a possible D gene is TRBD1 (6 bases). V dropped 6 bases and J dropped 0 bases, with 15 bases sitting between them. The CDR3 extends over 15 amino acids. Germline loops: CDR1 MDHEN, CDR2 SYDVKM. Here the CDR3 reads CASSGQLFNSYEQYF. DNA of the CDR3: TGTGCCAGCAGCGGACAGTTGTTTAACTCCTACGAGCAGTACTTC.

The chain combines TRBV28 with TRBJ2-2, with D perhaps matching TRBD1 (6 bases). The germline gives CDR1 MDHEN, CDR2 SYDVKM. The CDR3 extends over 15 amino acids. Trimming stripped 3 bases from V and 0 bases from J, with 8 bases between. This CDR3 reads CASSLGHSNTGELFF. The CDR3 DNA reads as TGTGCCAGCAGTTTGGGACACTCGAACACCGGGGAGCTGTTTTTT.

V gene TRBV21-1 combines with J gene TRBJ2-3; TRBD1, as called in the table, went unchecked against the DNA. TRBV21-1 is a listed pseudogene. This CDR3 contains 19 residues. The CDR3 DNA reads TGTGCCAGCAGCGCGCGATACCCCAGGGGGGAAGTCCACAGGGATACGCAGTATTTT. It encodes CASSARYPRGEVHRDTQYF.

In DNA, the CDR3 is TGTGCCAGCAGCCCATTACAGCTAAATAGCAATCAGCCCCAGCATTTT. It is translated as CASSPLQLNSNQPQHF. The J gene is TRBJ1-5, the V gene TRBV28, with D uncertain. CDR1 is MDHEN, CDR2 SYDVKM, per germline. The length of the CDR3 is 16 residues. Trimming left V 6 bases short and J 0 bases short, with 15 bases between.

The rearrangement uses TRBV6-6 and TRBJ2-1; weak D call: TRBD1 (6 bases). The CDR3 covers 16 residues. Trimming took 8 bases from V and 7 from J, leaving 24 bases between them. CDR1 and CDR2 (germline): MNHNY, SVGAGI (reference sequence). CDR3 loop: CASGSGEIVFYNEQFF. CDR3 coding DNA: TGTGCCAGCGGGTCAGGGGAAATCGTTTTTTATAATGAGCAGTTCTTC.

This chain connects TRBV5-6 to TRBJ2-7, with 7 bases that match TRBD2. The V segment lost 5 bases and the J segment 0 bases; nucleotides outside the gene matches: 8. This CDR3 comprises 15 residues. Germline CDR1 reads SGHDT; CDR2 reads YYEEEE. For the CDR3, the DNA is TGTGCCAGCAGGCGTACTAGCGCCTTCTCCTACGAGCAGTACTTC. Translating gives CASRRTSAFSYEQYF.

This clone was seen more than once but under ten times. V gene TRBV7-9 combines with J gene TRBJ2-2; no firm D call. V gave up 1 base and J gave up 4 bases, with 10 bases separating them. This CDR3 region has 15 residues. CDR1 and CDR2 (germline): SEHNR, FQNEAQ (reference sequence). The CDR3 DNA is TGTGCCAGCAGCTTAGGGCTAGATATCACCGGGGAGCTGTTTTTT. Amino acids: CASSLGLDITGELFF.

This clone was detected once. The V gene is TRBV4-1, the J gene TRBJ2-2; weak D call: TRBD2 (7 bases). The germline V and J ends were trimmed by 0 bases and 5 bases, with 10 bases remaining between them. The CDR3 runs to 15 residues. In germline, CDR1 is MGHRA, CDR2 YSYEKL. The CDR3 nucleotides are TGCGCCAGCAGCCAAGACAGGGGAGGGACCGGGGAGCTGTTTTTT. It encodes CASSQDRGGTGELFF.

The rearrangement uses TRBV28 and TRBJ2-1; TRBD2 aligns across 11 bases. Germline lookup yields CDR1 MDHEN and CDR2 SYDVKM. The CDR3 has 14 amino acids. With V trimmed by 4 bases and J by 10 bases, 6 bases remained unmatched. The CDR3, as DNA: TGTGCCAGCAGTTCGGGACTAGCGGCCATAGAGCAGTTCTTC. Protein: CASSSGLAAIEQFF.

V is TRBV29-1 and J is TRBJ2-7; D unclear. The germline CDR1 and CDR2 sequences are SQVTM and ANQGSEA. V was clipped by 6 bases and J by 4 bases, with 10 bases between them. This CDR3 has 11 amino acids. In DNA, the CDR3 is TGCAGCGTCCGTGGAAGGTACGAGCAGTACTTC. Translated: CSVRGRYEQYF.

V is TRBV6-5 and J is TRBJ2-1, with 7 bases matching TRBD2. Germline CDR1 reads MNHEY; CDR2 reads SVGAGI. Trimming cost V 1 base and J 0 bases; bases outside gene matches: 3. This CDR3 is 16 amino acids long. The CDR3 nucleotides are TGTGCCAGCAGTTACTTTAGCGGGCCCTCCTACAATGAGCAGTTCTTC. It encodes CASSYFSGPSYNEQFF.

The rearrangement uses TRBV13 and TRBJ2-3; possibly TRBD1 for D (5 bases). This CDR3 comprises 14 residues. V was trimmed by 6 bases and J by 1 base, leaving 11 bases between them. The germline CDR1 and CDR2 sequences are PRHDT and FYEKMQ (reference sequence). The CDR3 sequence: CASRDPRGTDTQYF. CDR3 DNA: TGTGCCAGCAGGGACCCCAGGGGCACAGATACGCAGTATTTT.

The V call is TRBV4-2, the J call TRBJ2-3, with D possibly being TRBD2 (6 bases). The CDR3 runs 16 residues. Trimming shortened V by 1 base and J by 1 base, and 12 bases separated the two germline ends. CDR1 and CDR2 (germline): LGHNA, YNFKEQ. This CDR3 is CASSQGGGTGTDTQYF. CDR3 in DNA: TGTGCCAGCAGCCAAGGTGGTGGGACTGGCACAGATACGCAGTATTTT.

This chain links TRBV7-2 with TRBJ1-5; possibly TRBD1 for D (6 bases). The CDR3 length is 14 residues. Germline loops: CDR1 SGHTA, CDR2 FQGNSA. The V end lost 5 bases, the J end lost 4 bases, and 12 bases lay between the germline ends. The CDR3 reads CASSQGQPNQPQHF. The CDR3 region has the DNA TGTGCCAGCAGCCAGGGACAACCGAATCAGCCCCAGCATTTT.

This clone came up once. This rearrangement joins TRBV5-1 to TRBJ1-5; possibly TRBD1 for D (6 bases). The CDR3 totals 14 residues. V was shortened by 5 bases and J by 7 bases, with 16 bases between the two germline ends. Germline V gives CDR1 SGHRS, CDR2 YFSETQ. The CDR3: CASRGGALGQPQHF. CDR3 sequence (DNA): TGCGCCAGCAGGGGGGGGGCCCTCGGGCAGCCCCAGCATTTT.

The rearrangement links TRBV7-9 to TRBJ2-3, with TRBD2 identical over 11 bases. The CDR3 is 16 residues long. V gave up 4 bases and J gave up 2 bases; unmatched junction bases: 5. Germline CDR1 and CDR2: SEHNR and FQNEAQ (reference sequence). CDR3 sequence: CASSSRTSGFTDTQYF. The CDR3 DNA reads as TGTGCCAGCAGCTCTAGGACTAGCGGGTTCACAGATACGCAGTATTTT.

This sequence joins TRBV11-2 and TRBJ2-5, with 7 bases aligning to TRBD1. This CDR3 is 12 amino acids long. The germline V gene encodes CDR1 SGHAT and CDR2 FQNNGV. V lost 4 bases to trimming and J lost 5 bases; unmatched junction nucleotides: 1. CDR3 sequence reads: CASSWGQETQYF. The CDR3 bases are TGTGCCAGCAGCTGGGGACAGGAGACCCAGTACTTC.

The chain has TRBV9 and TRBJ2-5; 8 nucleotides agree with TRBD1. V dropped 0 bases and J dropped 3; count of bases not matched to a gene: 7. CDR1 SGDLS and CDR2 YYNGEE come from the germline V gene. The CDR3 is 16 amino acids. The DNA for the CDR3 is TGTGCCAGCAGCGTAGGGTGGACAGGGCAAGAAGAGACCCAGTACTTC. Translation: CASSVGWTGQEETQYF.

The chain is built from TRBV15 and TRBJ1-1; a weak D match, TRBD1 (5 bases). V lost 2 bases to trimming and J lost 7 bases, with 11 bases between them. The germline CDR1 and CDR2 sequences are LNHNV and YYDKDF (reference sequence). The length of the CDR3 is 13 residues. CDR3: CATSRLSTDEAFF. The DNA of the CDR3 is TGTGCCACCAGCAGACTATCGACAGATGAAGCTTTCTTT.

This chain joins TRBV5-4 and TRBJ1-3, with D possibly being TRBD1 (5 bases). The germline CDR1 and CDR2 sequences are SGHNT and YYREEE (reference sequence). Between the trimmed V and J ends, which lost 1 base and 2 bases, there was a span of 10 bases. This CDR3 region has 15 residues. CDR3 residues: CASSLPGSTGNTIYF. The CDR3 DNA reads TGTGCCAGCAGCTTGCCAGGGTCAACTGGAAACACCATATATTTT.

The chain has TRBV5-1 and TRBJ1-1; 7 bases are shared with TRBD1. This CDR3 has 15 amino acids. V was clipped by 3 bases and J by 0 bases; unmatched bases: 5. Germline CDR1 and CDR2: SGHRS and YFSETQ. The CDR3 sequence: CASSYADRMNTEAFF. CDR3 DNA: TGCGCCAGCAGCTACGCGGACAGGATGAACACTGAAGCTTTCTTT.

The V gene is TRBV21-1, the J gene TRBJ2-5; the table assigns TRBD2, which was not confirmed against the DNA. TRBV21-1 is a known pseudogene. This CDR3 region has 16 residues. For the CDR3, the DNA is TGTGCCAGCAGCAAACCGTCGGGTAATGGTCAAGAGACCCAGTACTTC. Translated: CASSKPSGNGQETQYF.

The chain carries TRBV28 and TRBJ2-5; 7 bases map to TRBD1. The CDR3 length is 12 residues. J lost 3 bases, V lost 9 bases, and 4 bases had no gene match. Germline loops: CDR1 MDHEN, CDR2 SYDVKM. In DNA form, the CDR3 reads TGTGCCAGTACAGGGGACAAAGAGACCCAGTACTTC. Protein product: CASTGDKETQYF.